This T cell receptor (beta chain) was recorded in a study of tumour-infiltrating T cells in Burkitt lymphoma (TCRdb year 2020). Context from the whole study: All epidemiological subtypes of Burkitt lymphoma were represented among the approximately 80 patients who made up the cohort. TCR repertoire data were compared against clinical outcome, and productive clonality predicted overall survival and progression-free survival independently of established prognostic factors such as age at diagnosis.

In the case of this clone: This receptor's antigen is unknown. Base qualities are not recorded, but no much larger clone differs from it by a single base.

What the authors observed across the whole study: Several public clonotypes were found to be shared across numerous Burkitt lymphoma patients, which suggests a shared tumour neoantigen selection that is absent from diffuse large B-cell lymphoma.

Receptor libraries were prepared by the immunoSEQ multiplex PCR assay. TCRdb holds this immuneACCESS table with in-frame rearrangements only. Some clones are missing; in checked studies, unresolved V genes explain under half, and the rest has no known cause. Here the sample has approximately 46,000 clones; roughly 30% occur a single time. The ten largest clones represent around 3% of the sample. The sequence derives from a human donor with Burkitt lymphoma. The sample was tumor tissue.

The DNA reads TGTGCCAGCAGCCCCACCCGCAAGGGACTCCAAACCGAATTCAATCAGCCCCAGCATTTT. It codes for CASSPTRKGLQTEFNQPQHF. Here the chain combines TRBV7-8 and TRBJ1-5, and possibly TRBD1, on 5 matching bases. The CDR3 runs 20 residues from the cysteine to the phenylalanine. Here the CDR3 DNA is all that survives: 60 bases in frame from base 1. V gives up 5 bases and J gives up 3 bases, and the segment between their germline ends measures 29 bases. As encoded in the germline V gene, CDR1 is SGHVS while CDR2 is FQNEAQ.